This T cell receptor beta chain was obtained from a study of T cell responses to AZD1222 COVID-19 vaccine. Notes on the study in general: Spike-specific TCR repertoires showed rising breadth and depth after two AZD1222 doses. Repertoire samples came only from after the peak T cell response. Regions left unmutated in variants are reportedly the target of nearly half of spike-specific TCRs. Females outnumbered males among donors, who were mostly white British; clonal diversity was possibly underestimated.

The CDR3 consists of 15 residues. Losses at the gene ends were 5 bases for V and 3 bases for J; bases not matched to a gene: 4. In germline, CDR1 is SGHRS, CDR2 YFSETQ. For this clone: Antigen: not known.

The table came from immunoSEQ multiplex PCR; TCRdb's copy has only in-frame clones and leaves some out. The sample lists approximately 100,000 clones; roughly nine tenths were seen once. The chain links TRBV5-1 to TRBJ1-4; 10 bases line up with TRBD1. The sample consisted of peripheral blood, taken on day 0 of AZD1222 vaccination. The source is an adult in good health. CDR3 residues: CASSEGTGANEKLFF. The CDR3 DNA reads as TGCGCCAGCAGTGAGGGGACAGGGGCTAATGAAAAACTGTTTTTT.